The clone carrying this T cell receptor beta chain turned up a few times. The second PCR ran roughly 6 to 12 cycles with a sample-barcoded 5' primer and J-beta primers. TCRdb reprocessed the 5' RACE reads with MiXCR, giving one entry per CDR3 protein. The sample shows about 1.4 million distinct CDR3 sequences, approximately 63% of them seen only once. V trimming: 6 bases; J trimming: 7 bases; junction bases outside the gene matches: 7. Per the germline V gene, CDR1 is DFQATT and CDR2 is SNEGSKA (reference sequence). The CDR3 loop spans 14 amino acids. The data derive from a study of blood T cells in healthy people across ages.

The sample consisted of blood. This chain uses TRBV20-1 with TRBJ2-1; TRBD1 agrees at 12 bases. This receptor was obtained from a man aged 18 to 30 in good health. The CDR3 protein is CSALRDRGPNEQFF. DNA for the CDR3: TGCAGTGCACTTAGGGACAGGGGGCCGAATGAGCAGTTCTTC.